The rows below give T cell receptor beta chains drawn from one sample of a study of blood T cells in healthy people across ages. TCRdb ran MiXCR on the 5' RACE reads and lists one entry per CDR3 protein. The table has hundreds of thousands of distinct CDR3 sequences, around 54% seen once. The sample taken for sequencing was blood. The source of these receptors is a man in his 60s in good health. The CDR3 runs from the conserved cysteine through the conserved F or W. D genes are given only for firm matches. Some rows mark clone size as missing; the rest say once, few, many or name a class of expanded clone.

NA	TRBJ2-3	TRBV7-9	NA	TGTGCCAGCAGCACCCTAAGCACAGATACGCAGTATTTT	CASSTLSTDTQYF
NA	TRBJ2-3	TRBV12-3/TRBV12-4	NA	TGTGCCAGCAGTTCCCTCGGACAAAGCACAGATACGCAGTATTTT	CASSSLGQSTDTQYF
NA	TRBJ1-6	TRBV27	NA	TGTGCCAGCAGTTTCGGGTTGGGGCCCCTCCACTTT	CASSFGLGPLHF
few	TRBJ2-5	TRBV29-1	TRBD1	TGCAGCGGAACCGGGACAGGGGGCGCCGAGACCCAGTACTTC	CSGTGTGGAETQYF
NA	TRBJ2-4	TRBV4-1	NA	TGCGCCGGCAGCCAAGACGGATTCGGGAAGGACATTCAGTACTTC	CAGSQDGFGKDIQYF
few	TRBJ1-4	TRBV29-1	TRBD1	TGCAGCGTAGCCGTCGGACAGGGGTATAATGAAAAACTGTTTTTT	CSVAVGQGYNEKLFF
NA	TRBJ2-7	TRBV5-1	TRBD1	TGCGCCAGCAGCTTGGTCTCCGGGACAGGGGGCTACGAGCAGTACTTC	CASSLVSGTGGYEQYF
NA	TRBJ2-5	TRBV3-1	TRBD2	TGTGCCAGCAGTATACAACTAGCGGGGCGACAAGAGGCCCAGTACTTC	CASSIQLAGRQEAQYF
many	TRBJ2-5	TRBV4-2	TRBD2	TGTGCCAGCAGACCATCGGTAGGACTAGCACACGAAGAGACCCAGTACTTC	CASRPSVGLAHEETQYF
NA	TRBJ2-5	TRBV6-2/TRBV6-3	NA	TGTGCCAGCAGCAGCTACGCCCGGGGAGGAAAGACCCAGTACTTC	CASSSYARGGKTQYF
NA	TRBJ2-1	TRBV20-1	NA	TGCAGTGCTACCCGGACAGTCTACACTGAGCAGTTCTTC	CSATRTVYTEQFF
few	TRBJ1-2	TRBV6-2/TRBV6-3	TRBD1	TGTGCCAGCAGTTGGGGGACAGGGCGCCGATCGGGCTATGGCTACACCTTC	CASSWGTGRRSGYGYTF
NA	TRBJ2-7	TRBV5-1	NA	TGCGCCAGCAGCTTGACCGGGACTGACCGCGAGCAGTACTTC	CASSLTGTDREQYF
NA	TRBJ1-2	TRBV10-3	TRBD1	TGTGCCATCAGTGAGGCGACAGGGAGGGTTGGCTACACCTTC	CAISEATGRVGYTF
NA	TRBJ2-7	TRBV9	TRBD2	TGTGCCAGCAGCGTCGAAACTAGCGGGGGGGCCCACGAGCAGTACTTC	CASSVETSGGAHEQYF
NA	TRBJ1-4	TRBV28	TRBD1	TGTGCCAGCAGCCGGCCAGGGGGAACTAATGAAAAACTGTTTTTT	CASSRPGGTNEKLFF
NA	TRBJ2-3	TRBV20-1	TRBD2	TGCAGTGCTAGAGGAGGGAGGGTCAGCACAGATACGCAGTATTTT	CSARGGRVSTDTQYF
NA	TRBJ2-1	TRBV7-9	TRBD2	TGTGCCAGCGGCCCCACGGGGGGGGTTTACAATGAGCAGTTCTTC	CASGPTGGVYNEQFF
few	TRBJ2-1	TRBV10-3	TRBD2	TGTGCCATCAGTGGCAACGGGGGGAGAAATGAGCAGTTCTTC	CAISGNGGRNEQFF
NA	TRBJ2-7	TRBV2	NA	TGTGCCAGCAGTGGGTACAAAACAAACTACGAGCAGTACTTC	CASSGYKTNYEQYF
NA	TRBJ1-1	TRBV3-1	NA	TGTGCCAGCAGCCAGATCGGGAACACTGAAGCTTTCTTT	CASSQIGNTEAFF
few	TRBJ2-1	TRBV3-1	TRBD1	TGTGCCAGCAGCCAAGAAATGTTGGGGGACAGGTTCCCTCAGCAGTTCTTC	CASSQEMLGDRFPQQFF
once	TRBJ2-4	TRBV6-5	NA	TGTGCCAGCAGATCCCAGGGGGGAGAGCAGTACTTC	CASRSQGGEQYF
NA	TRBJ1-2	TRBV12-3/TRBV12-4	NA	TGTGCCAGCAGCCAAGGACAGCATGGCTACACCTTC	CASSQGQHGYTF
few	TRBJ2-7	TRBV10-1	NA	TGCGCCAGCGCCGGGACAGCGGGTGATCGGCAGTACTTC	CASAGTAGDRQYF
once	TRBJ1-2	TRBV14	TRBD1	TGTGCCAGCAGCCAAGATGCACAGGGGTATGGCCACACCTTC	CASSQDAQGYGHTF
few	TRBJ2-3	TRBV20-1	NA	TGCAGTGCTAGAGCCCCGACTAGTTCTGGCACAGATACGCAGTATTTT	CSARAPTSSGTDTQYF
NA	TRBJ2-5	TRBV20-1	TRBD2	TGCAGTGCTAGAGATGGGATGCGGGGGGACGAGACCCAGTACTTC	CSARDGMRGDETQYF
NA	TRBJ1-6	TRBV28	NA	TGTGCCAGCAGACCACAGGAGTCCTATTCACCCCTCCACTTT	CASRPQESYSPLHF